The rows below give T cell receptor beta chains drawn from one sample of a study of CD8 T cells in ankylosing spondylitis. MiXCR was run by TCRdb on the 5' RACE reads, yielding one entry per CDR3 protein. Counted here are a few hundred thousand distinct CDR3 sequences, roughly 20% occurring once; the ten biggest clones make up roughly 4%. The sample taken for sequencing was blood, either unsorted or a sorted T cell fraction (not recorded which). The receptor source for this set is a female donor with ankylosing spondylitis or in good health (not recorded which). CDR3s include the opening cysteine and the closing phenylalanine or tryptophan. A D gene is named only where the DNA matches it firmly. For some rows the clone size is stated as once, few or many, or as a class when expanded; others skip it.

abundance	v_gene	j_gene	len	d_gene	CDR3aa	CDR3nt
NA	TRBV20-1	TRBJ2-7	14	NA	CSARRLGGFYEQYF	TGCAGTGCTAGAAGGCTGGGAGGATTTTACGAGCAGTACTTC
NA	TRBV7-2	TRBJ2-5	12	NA	CASSPEVGTQYF	TGTGCCAGCAGCCCCGAGGTCGGGACCCAGTACTTC
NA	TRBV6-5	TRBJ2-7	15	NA	CASRYGEAAGGEQYF	TGTGCCAGCAGGTACGGGGAGGCAGCCGGCGGCGAGCAGTACTTC
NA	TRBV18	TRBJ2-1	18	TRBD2	CASSPAYQLTSGRNEQFF	TGTGCCAGCTCACCGGCTTATCAGCTAACTAGCGGGAGAAATGAGCAGTTCTTC
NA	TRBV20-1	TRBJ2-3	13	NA	CSASYGGTDTQYF	TGCAGTGCTAGTTACGGGGGCACAGATACGCAGTATTTT
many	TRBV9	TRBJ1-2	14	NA	CASSVAGTTYGYTF	TGTGCCAGCAGCGTAGCCGGGACAACCTATGGCTACACCTTC
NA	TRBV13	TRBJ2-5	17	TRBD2	CASSLAPSGSSAKTQYF	TGTGCCAGCAGCTTAGCGCCTAGCGGGAGTTCGGCGAAGACCCAGTACTTC
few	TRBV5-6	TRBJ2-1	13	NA	CASSLPWGNEQFF	TGTGCCAGCAGCTTGCCCTGGGGGAATGAGCAGTTCTTC
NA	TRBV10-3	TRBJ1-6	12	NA	CASGTEVSPLHF	TGTGCCTCGGGGACGGAGGTCTCACCCCTCCACTTT
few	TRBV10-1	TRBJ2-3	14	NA	CASSPEELADTQYF	TGCGCCAGCAGCCCCGAAGAGTTGGCAGATACGCAGTATTTT
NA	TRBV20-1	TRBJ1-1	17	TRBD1	CSARDPRTGGINTEAFF	TGCAGTGCTAGAGATCCCCGGACAGGGGGGATTAACACTGAAGCTTTCTTT